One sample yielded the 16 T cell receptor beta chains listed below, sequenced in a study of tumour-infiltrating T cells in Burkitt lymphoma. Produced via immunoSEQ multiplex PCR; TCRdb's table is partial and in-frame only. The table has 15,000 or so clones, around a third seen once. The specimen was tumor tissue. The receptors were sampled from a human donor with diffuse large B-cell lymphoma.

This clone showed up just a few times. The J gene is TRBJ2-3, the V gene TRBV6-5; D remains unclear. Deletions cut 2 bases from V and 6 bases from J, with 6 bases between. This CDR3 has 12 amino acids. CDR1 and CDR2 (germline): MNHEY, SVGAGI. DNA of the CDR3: TGTGCCAGCAGTTACCCCGGGGATACGCAGTATTTT. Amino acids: CASSYPGDTQYF.

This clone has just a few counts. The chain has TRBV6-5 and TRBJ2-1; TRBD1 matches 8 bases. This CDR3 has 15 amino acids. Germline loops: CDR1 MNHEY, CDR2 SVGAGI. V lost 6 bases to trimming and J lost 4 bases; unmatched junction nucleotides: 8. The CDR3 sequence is CASRVGQGTYNEQFF. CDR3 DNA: TGTGCCAGCAGGGTCGGACAGGGAACGTACAATGAGCAGTTCTTC.

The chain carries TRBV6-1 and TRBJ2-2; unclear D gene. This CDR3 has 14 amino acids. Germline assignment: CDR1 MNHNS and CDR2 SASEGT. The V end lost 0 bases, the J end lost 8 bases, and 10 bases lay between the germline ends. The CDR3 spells CASSEARTLGELFF. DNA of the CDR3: TGTGCCAGCAGTGAAGCTCGGACGTTGGGGGAGCTGTTTTTT.

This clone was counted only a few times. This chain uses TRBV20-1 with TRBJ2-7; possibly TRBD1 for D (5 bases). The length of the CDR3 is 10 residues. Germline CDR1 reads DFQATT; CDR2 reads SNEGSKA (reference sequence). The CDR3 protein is CTPRAYEQYF. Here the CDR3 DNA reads TGCACCCCCAGGGCCTACGAGCAGTACTTC.

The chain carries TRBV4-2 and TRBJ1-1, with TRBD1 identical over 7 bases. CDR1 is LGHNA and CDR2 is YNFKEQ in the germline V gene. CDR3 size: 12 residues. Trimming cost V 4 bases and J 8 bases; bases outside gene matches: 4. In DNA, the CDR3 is TGTGCCAGCAGCCTTCCGGACAGGGAAGCTTTCTTT. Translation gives CASSLPDREAFF.

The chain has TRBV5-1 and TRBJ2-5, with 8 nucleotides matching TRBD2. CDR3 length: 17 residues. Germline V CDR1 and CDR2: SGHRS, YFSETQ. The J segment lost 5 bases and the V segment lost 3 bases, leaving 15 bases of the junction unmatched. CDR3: CASSSPPLAEGGETQYF. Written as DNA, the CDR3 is TGCGCCAGCAGCTCCCCCCCACTAGCGGAGGGCGGGGAGACCCAGTACTTC.

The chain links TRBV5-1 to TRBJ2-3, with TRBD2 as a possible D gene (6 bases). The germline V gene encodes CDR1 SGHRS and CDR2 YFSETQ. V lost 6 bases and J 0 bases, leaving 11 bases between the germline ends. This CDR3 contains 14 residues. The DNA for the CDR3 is TGCGCCAGCAACATAGCGGATAGCACAGATACGCAGTATTTT. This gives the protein CASNIADSTDTQYF.

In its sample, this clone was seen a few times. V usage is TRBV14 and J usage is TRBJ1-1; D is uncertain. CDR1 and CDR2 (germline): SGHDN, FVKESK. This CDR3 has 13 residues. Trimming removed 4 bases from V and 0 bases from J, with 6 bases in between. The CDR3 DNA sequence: TGTGCCAGCAGCCTCGACATGAACACTGAAGCTTTCTTT. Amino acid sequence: CASSLDMNTEAFF.

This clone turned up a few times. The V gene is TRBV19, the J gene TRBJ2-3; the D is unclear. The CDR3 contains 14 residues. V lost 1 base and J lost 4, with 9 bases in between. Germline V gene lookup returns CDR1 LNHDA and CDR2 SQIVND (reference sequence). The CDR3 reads CASSIGPSPDTQYF. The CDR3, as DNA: TGTGCCAGTAGTATAGGCCCTTCGCCAGATACGCAGTATTTT.

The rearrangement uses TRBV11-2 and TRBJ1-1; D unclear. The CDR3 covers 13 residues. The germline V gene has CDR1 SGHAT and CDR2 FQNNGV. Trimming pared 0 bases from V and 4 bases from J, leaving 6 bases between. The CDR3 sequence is CASSLERGTEAFF. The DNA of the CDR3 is TGTGCCAGCAGCTTAGAGCGTGGCACTGAAGCTTTCTTT.

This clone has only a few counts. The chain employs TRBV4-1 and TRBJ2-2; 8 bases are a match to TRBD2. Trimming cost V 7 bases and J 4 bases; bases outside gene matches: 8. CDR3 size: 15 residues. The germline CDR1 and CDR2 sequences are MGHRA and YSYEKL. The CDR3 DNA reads TGCGCCAGCAACTTCGGGACTAGAGGCACCGGGGAGCTGTTTTTT. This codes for CASNFGTRGTGELFF.

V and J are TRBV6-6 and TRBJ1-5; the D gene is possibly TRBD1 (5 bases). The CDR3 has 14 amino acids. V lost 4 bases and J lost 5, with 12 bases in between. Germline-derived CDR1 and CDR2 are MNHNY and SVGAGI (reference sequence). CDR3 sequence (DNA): TGTGCCAGCAGTTTATCGGACATTTATCAGCCCCAGCATTTT. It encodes CASSLSDIYQPQHF.

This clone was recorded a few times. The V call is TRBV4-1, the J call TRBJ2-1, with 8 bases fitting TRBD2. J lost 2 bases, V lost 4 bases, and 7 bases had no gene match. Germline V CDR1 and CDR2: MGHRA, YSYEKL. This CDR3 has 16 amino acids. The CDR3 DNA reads TGCGCCAGCAGCCCCGCTTTGGGACTAGCCTACAATGAGCAGTTCTTC. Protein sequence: CASSPALGLAYNEQFF.

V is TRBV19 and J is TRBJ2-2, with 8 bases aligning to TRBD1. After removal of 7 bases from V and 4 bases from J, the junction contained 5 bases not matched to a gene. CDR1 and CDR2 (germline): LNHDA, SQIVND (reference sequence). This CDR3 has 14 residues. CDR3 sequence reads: CASKQDRATGELFF. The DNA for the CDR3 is TGTGCCAGTAAGCAGGACAGGGCCACCGGGGAGCTGTTTTTT.

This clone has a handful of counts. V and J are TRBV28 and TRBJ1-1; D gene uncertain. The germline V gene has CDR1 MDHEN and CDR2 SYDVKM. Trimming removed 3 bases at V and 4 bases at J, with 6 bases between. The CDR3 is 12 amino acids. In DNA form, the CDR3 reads TGTGCCAGCAGTTTCGCCGGCACTGAAGCTTTCTTT. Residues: CASSFAGTEAFF.

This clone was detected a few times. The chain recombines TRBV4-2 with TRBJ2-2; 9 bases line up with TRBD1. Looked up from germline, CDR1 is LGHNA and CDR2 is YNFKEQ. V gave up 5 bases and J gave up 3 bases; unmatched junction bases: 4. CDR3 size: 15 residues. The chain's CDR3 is CASSARTGDTGELFF. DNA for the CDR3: TGTGCCAGCAGCGCTCGGACAGGGGACACCGGGGAGCTGTTTTTT.